This T cell receptor beta chain was found in a study of blood T cells in healthy people across ages. Trimming at V came to 1 base and at J to 4 bases, leaving 7 bases not matched to a gene. Germline CDR1 is MGHRA and CDR2 is YSYEKL. This CDR3 comprises 16 residues. The use of a sample-barcoded 5' primer and a J-beta primer mix characterized a second PCR of about 7 to 12 cycles. MiXCR was run by TCRdb on the 5' RACE reads, yielding one entry per CDR3 protein. The data show hundreds of thousands of distinct CDR3 sequences, around half seen once. This clonotype showed up just a few times. The sample consisted of blood. The clonotype originates from an elderly man in good health. The genes are TRBV4-1 and TRBJ2-7, with 10 nucleotides matching TRBD2. The CDR3 sequence: CASSQAILAGVYEQYF. CDR3 coding DNA: TGCGCCAGCAGCCAAGCGATCCTAGCGGGAGTATACGAGCAGTACTTC.